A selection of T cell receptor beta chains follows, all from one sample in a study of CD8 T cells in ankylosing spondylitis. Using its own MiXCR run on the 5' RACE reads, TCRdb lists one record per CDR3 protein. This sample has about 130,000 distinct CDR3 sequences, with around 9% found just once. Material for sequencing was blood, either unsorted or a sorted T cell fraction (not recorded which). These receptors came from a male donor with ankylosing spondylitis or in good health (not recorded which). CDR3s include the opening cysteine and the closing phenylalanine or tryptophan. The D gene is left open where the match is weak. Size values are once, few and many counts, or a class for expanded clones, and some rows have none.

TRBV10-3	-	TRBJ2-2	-	CAISDDVLRSTGELFF	TGTGCCATCAGTGACGACGTCCTCCGTTCCACCGGGGAGCTGTTTTTT
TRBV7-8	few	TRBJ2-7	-	CASSPTATYEQYF	TGTGCCAGCAGCCCGACAGCGACCTACGAGCAGTACTTC
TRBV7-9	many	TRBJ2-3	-	CASSRFWTRESTDTQYF	TGTGCCAGCAGCCGTTTTTGGACTCGAGAATCCACAGATACGCAGTATTTT
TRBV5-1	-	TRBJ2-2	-	CASSPVRLANTGELFF	TGCGCCAGCAGCCCCGTTCGGCTAGCGAACACCGGGGAGCTGTTTTTT
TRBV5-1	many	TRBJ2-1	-	CASSTDTGSYNEQFF	TGCGCCAGCAGCACTGATACAGGGTCTTACAATGAGCAGTTCTTC
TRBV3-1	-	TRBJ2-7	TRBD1	CASSPGQIKYEQYF	TGTGCCAGCAGCCCGGGACAGATAAAATACGAGCAGTACTTC
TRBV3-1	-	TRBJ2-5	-	CASSQDVAYSGETQYF	TGTGCCAGCAGCCAAGACGTAGCATACTCGGGGGAGACCCAGTACTTC
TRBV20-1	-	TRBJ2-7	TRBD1	CSARAGTGGTGVLYEQYF	TGCAGTGCTAGAGCAGGGACAGGGGGTACGGGAGTTCTCTACGAGCAGTACTTC
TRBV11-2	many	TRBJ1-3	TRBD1	CASYRGAGNTIYF	TGTGCCAGCTACAGGGGTGCTGGAAACACCATATATTTT
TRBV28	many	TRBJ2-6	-	CASSENSGANVLTF	TGTGCCAGCAGCGAGAACTCTGGGGCCAACGTCCTGACTTTC
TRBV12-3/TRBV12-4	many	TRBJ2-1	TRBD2	CASSPGLAKWNEQFF	TGTGCCAGCAGCCCCGGACTAGCGAAATGGAATGAGCAGTTCTTC
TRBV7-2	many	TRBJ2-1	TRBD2	CASSLYGGSPNEQFF	TGTGCCAGCAGCTTATATGGCGGGAGTCCCAATGAGCAGTTCTTC
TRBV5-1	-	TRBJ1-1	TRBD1	CASSYGQGLNTEAFF	TGCGCCAGCAGCTACGGACAGGGACTGAACACTGAAGCTTTCTTT
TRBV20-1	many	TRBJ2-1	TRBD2	CSAREFSGSSGNEQFF	TGCAGTGCTAGAGAGTTTAGCGGGAGCTCCGGGAATGAGCAGTTCTTC
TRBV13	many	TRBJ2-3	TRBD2	CASGRSGNTDTQYF	TGTGCCAGCGGAAGGAGCGGGAATACAGATACGCAGTATTTT
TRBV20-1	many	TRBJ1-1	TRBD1	CSAPGGQWNTEAFF	TGCAGTGCCCCAGGGGGACAATGGAACACTGAAGCTTTCTTT
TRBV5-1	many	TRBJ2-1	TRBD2	CASATLSGSFNEQFF	TGCGCCAGCGCTACTTTAAGCGGGAGTTTCAATGAGCAGTTCTTC
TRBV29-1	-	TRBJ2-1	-	CSVVPGSVDNEQFF	TGCAGCGTTGTACCCGGGAGCGTTGACAATGAGCAGTTCTTC
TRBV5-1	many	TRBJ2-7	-	CASSDGVTYEQYF	TGCGCCAGCAGTGACGGGGTAACCTACGAGCAGTACTTC
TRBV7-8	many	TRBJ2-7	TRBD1	CASSLLVGQGASYEQYF	TGTGCCAGCAGCTTACTTGTGGGGCAGGGGGCCTCCTACGAGCAGTACTTC
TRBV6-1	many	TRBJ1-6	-	CASSSVGRRGSYNSPLHF	TGTGCCAGCTCTTCAGTGGGGCGGCGAGGCTCCTATAATTCACCCCTCCACTTT
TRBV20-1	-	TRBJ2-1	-	CSARDPRRVKARVTAGEQFF	TGCAGTGCTAGAGATCCCCGTCGGGTCAAGGCGCGAGTAACGGCGGGTGAGCAGTTCTTT
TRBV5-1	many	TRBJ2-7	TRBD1	CASSPLRGPAESYEQYF	TGCGCCAGCAGCCCACTCAGGGGGCCCGCTGAATCCTACGAGCAGTACTTC
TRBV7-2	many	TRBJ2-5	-	CASSLTQETQYF	TGTGCCAGCAGCCTAACCCAAGAGACCCAGTACTTC
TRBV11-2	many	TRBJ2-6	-	CASSSRDSSGANVLTF	TGTGCCAGCAGCTCGCGCGATAGCTCTGGGGCCAACGTCCTGACTTTC
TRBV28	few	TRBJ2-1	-	CASSTRSLRQATYNEQFF	TGTGCCAGCAGTACCAGAAGTCTGAGACAGGCCACCTACAATGAGCAGTTCTTC
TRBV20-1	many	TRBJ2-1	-	CSAREELVSYNEQFF	TGCAGTGCTAGAGAAGAACTAGTATCCTACAATGAGCAGTTCTTC
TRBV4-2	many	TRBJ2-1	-	CASSQDRLYYNEQFF	TGTGCCAGCAGCCAAGATAGGCTATACTACAATGAGCAGTTCTTC
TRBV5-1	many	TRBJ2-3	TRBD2	CASSLRPGGPSDTQYF	TGCGCCAGCAGCTTGCGCCCGGGAGGGCCTTCTGATACGCAGTATTTT
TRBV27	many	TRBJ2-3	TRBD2	CASSLRFSGIDTQYF	TGTGCCAGCAGTTTAAGGTTTAGCGGGATAGATACGCAGTATTTT
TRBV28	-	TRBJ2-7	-	CASSNPLRGRYF	TGTGCCAGCAGTAACCCTTTGCGAGGACGGTACTTC
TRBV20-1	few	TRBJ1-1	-	CSARGGEGRTEAFF	TGCAGTGCTAGGGGGGGGGAGGGGCGGACTGAAGCTTTCTTT
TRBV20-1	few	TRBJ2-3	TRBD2	CSAGGTSGTDTQYF	TGCAGTGCTGGCGGGACTAGCGGCACAGATACGCAGTATTTT
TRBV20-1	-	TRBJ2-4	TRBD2	CSARGLAGGENIQYF	TGCAGTGCTAGAGGACTAGCGGGAGGTGAAAACATTCAGTACTTC
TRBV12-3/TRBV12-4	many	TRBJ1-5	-	CASSLRSQGLQPQHF	TGTGCCAGCAGTTTAAGATCCCAGGGTTTACAGCCCCAGCATTTT
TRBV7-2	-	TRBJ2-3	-	CASSSTRDTQYF	TGTGCCAGCAGCTCCACCCGGGATACGCAGTATTTT
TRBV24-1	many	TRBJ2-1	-	CATSDLRWGNEQFF	TGTGCCACCAGTGATTTGAGGTGGGGGAATGAGCAGTTCTTC
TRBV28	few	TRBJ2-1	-	CASHNRGSYNEQFF	TGTGCCAGCCACAATCGGGGTTCCTACAATGAGCAGTTCTTC
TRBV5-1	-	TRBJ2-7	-	CASNPEAAPYEQYF	TGCGCCAGCAACCCCGAGGCAGCCCCCTACGAGCAGTACTTC
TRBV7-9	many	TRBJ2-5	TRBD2	CASSLLLAEEETQYF	TGTGCCAGCAGCTTATTACTAGCGGAGGAGGAGACCCAGTACTTC
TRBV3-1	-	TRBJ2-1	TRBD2	CATSHSGRAHNEQFF	TGTGCCACCTCCCACAGCGGGAGGGCCCACAATGAGCAGTTCTTC
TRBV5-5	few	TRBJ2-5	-	CASSWRDTQETQYF	TGTGCCAGCAGCTGGAGGGACACGCAAGAGACCCAGTACTTC
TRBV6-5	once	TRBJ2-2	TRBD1	CASRDRISGVVRELFF	TGTGCCAGCAGGGACAGGATATCAGGGGTGGTCCGGGAGCTGTTTTTT
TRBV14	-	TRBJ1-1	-	CASTPLRVGMNTEAFF	TGTGCCAGCACGCCACTCCGGGTGGGGATGAACACTGAAGCTTTCTTT
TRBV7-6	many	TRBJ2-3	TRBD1	CASSPRTGDLTDTQYF	TGTGCCAGCAGCCCAAGGACAGGGGATTTAACAGATACGCAGTATTTT
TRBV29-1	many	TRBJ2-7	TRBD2	CSVLAGGPLLEQYF	TGCAGCGTCCTAGCGGGAGGGCCTCTTCTCGAGCAGTACTTC
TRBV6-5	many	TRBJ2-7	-	CASSYYGMEAYEQYF	TGTGCCAGCAGTTATTATGGAATGGAGGCCTACGAGCAGTACTTC
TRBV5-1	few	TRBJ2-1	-	CASSLEVVQSYNEQFF	TGCGCCAGCAGCTTGGAGGTTGTCCAGAGCTACAATGAGCAGTTCTTC
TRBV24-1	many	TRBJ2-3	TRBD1	CATSLTGRAYTDTQYF	TGTGCCACCAGCCTGACAGGGCGAGCCTACACAGATACGCAGTATTTT
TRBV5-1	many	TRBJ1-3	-	CATREGPSGNTIYF	TGCGCCACCCGGGAGGGCCCCTCTGGAAACACCATATATTTT
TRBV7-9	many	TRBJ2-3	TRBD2	CASSLLLAGDTDTQYF	TGTGCCAGCAGCTTGTTGCTAGCGGGAGACACAGATACGCAGTATTTT
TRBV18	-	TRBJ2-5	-	CASSMKKQETQYF	TGTGCCAGCTCAATGAAAAAACAAGAGACCCAGTACTTC
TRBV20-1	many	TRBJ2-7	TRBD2	CSARAPRLAGTYEQYF	TGCAGTGCTAGAGCACCCCGACTAGCGGGCACCTACGAGCAGTACTTC
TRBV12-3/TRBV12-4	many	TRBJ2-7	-	CASSSQGYEQYF	TGTGCCAGCAGTTCCCAGGGTTACGAGCAGTACTTC
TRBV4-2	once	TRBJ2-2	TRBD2	CASSPVRDYTTGELFF	TGTGCCAGCAGCCCCGTGCGGGACTACACAACCGGGGAGCTGTTTTTT
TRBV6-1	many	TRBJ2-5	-	CASSEDYGTQYF	TGTGCCAGCAGTGAGGACTATGGGACCCAGTACTTC
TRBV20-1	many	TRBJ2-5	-	CSASGASLETQYF	TGCAGTGCTAGTGGGGCCAGCCTAGAGACCCAGTACTTC
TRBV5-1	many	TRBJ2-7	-	CASSSPRAGTHEQYF	TGCGCCAGCAGCTCGCCAAGGGCAGGAACTCACGAGCAGTACTTC